This T cell receptor (beta chain) originates from a study of monozygotic twins with inflammatory bowel disease. Each of TCRalpha and TCRbeta cDNA went through two nested PCRs, lasting around 15 and 9 cycles. Each CDR3 protein gets one entry in TCRdb, which reprocessed the 5' RACE reads and gives no DNA. The table for this sample gives some 210,000 distinct CDR3 sequences. The CDR3 is 16 residues long. Germline V gene sequence: CDR1 SGHVS, CDR2 FQNEAQ. This chain uses TRBV7-8 with TRBJ2-1; the D call from TCRdb, TRBD1, cannot be confirmed without DNA. This TCR was sampled from a human donor with ulcerative colitis or Crohn's disease, or a healthy co-twin of an affected twin (not recorded which). Sequenced input: blood. The CDR3: CASSLGFGGIYNEQFF.